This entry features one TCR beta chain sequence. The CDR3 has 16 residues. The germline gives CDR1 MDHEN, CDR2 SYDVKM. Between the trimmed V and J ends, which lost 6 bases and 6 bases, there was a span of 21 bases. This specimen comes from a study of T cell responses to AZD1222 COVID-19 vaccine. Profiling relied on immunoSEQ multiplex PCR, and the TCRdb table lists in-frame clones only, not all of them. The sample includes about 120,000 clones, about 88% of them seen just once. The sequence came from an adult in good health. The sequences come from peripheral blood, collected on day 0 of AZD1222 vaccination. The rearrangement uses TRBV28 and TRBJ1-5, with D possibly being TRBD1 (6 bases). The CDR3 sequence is CASRTGGAARFQPQHF. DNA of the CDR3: TGTGCCAGCAGAACTGGGGGGGCCGCGCGCTTTCAGCCCCAGCATTTT.